Reported below is one T cell receptor (beta chain). TCRdb's table, derived via immunoSEQ multiplex PCR, lists solely in-frame clones and lacks some. The table lists about 330,000 clones, around 87% of them singletons. Participants were aged roughly 18 to 89 years from around 24 US areas. Participants had their cohort set by participant-reported clinical history. This sample was taken from a study of blood T cell repertoires in COVID-19. Background on the study: Acute-phase and convalescent COVID-19 samples originated in the United States, Italy and Spain.

The ends were cut back, 2 bases at V and 6 bases at J, with 10 bases in the middle. This CDR3 has 14 amino acids. Germline V gene sequence: CDR1 MNHEY, CDR2 SVGEGT. This clonotype originated in a woman aged 25-40 years who had recovered from COVID-19. V and J are TRBV6-2 or TRBV6-3 and TRBJ2-2, with a weak D call TRBD1 (6 bases). What was sequenced was PBMCs or T cells enriched from blood (not recorded which). The CDR3 reads CASSYGAGAGELFF. The CDR3 DNA follows: TGTGCCAGCAGTTACGGGGCAGGGGCCGGGGAGCTGTTTTTT.